This TCR beta chain originates from a study of T-cell reconstitution after alpha-beta-depleted transplantation in children. Points from the study as a whole: From surviving recipient T cells and thymic progenitors came the high day-60 TCRbeta diversity observed in some patients.

This clonotype was found a few times. As yet, its antigen is unknown. It was with unique molecular identifiers that the TCRbeta library was prepared. TCRdb recomputed calls from the PCR reads with MiXCR, one row per CDR3 protein. The sample includes some 550,000 distinct CDR3 sequences, under 30% of them seen just once. This CDR3 has 15 amino acids. Germline V gene data show CDR1 as SEHNR and CDR2 as FQNEAQ (reference sequence). V shed 0 bases, J shed 3 bases, and the junction held 3 bases outside the gene matches. This receptor was identified in a boy in the first two years of life who had a stem cell transplant for acute myeloid leukemia, so the T cells may come from the graft donor. The chain recombines TRBV7-9 with TRBJ2-7, with TRBD2 matching over 9 bases. Sequences were derived from PBMCs, mostly from graft donor cells, sampled 360 days after TCRalphabeta/CD19-depleted stem cell transplant. As DNA, the CDR3 is TGTGCCAGCAGCTTAGCGGGTAGCGGGAGCTACGAGCAGTACGTC. Encoded protein: CASSLAGSGSYEQYV.